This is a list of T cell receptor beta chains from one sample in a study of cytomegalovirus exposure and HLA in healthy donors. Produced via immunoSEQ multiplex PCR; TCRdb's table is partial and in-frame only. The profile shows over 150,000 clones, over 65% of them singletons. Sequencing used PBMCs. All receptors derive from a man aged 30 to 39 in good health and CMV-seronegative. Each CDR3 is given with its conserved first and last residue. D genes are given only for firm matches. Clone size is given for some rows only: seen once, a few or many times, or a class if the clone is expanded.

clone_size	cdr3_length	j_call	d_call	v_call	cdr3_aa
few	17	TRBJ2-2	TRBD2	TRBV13	CASSLTSGGAHTGELFF
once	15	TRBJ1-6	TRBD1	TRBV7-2	CASSLQGAGNSPLHF
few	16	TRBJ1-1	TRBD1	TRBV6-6	CASSKPGQGRDTEAFF
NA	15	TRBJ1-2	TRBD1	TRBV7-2	CASSLDGQGFNGYTF
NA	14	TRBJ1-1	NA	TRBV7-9	CASSVGQLNTEAFF
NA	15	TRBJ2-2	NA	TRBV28	CASSPGQISTGELFF
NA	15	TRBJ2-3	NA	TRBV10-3	CAISESRGKGDTQYF
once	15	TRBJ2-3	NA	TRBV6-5	CASSYGGGFADTQYF
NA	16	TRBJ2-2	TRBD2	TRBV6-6	CASRSPGGGNTGELFF
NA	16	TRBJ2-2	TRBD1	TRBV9	CASSTGTGGNTGELFF
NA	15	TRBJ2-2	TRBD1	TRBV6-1	CASRTGAAGTGELFF
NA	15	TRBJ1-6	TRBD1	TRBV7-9	CASSKQGSYNSPLHF
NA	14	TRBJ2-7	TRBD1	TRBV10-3	CAISLLGQGNEQYF
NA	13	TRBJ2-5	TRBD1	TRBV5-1	CASSDGQGETQYF
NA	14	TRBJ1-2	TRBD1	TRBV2	CASSTGALNYGYTF
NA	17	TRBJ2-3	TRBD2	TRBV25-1	CASSQGRLAGGTDTQYF
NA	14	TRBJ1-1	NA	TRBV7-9	CASSLASQGTEAFF
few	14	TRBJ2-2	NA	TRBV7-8	CASSLNMGAGELFF
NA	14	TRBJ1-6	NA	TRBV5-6	CASSLRFFNSPLHF
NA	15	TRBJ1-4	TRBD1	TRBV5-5	CASSLTDRGEEKLFF
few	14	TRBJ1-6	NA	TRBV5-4	CASSPGGGVSPLHF
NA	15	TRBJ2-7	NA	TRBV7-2	CASSLSGDPRYEQYF
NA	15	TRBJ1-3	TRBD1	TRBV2	CASSERGTGWNTIYF
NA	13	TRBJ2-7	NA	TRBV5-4	CASRQGNSYEQYF
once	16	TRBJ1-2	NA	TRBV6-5	CASSYDGTFGNYGYTF
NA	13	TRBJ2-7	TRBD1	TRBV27	CASRSTGEHEQYF
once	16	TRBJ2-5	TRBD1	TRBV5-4	CASSMPSTGGEETQYF
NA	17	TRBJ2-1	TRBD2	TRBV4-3	CASSQDKGLAGSDEQFF
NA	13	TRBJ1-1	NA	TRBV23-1	CASSQQLRAEAFF
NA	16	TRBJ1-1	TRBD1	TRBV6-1	CASSDQPTGGNTEAFF
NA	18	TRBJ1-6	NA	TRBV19	CASSSLGQSSSYNSPLHF
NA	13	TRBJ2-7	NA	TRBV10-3	CAISEAQSYEQYF
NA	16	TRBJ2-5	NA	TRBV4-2	CASSQADSSYQETQYF
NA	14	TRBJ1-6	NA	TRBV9	CASSVDQNNSPLHF
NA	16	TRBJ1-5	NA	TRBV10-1	CASSENRVHSNQPQHF
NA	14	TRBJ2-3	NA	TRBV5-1	CASSSDGETDTQYF
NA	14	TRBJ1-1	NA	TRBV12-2	CASRADRVNTEAFF